Listed below are T cell receptor beta chains from one sample, sequenced in a study of T cells after yellow fever vaccination. TCRdb re-called the 5' RACE reads with MiXCR, one entry per CDR3 protein. This table has about 350,000 distinct CDR3 sequences, around a tenth appearing once. This specimen consisted of PBMCs, obtained on the day of the first yellow fever vaccination. Every receptor here comes from a man in his late teens or twenties who received the YFV17D yellow fever vaccine. Each CDR3 is given with its conserved first and last residue. A D gene is named only where the DNA matches it firmly. The size of a clone is reported for some rows only, either as once, few or many, or as a class for expanded clones.

NA	17	TRBJ1-1	NA	TRBV18	CASFGQLGGPSNTEAFF	TGTGCCAGCTTCGGACAATTGGGGGGGCCTTCGAACACTGAAGCTTTCTTT
TRBD2	19	TRBJ2-3	few	TRBV29-1	CSVELMDLSRGVTTDTQYF	TGCAGCGTTGAACTCATGGATCTTTCCCGGGGGGTGACGACAGATACGCAGTATTTT
NA	12	TRBJ2-3	many	TRBV7-6	CASSYDPHTQYF	TGTGCCAGCAGCTATGACCCCCATACGCAGTATTTT
NA	15	TRBJ1-3	many	TRBV18	CASSPQAPPGNTIYF	TGTGCCAGCTCACCACAGGCCCCACCTGGAAACACCATATATTTT
NA	13	TRBJ1-1	many	TRBV7-8	CASSLAIGEGAFF	TGTGCCAGCAGCTTAGCGATCGGGGAGGGGGCTTTCTTT
NA	14	TRBJ1-1	few	TRBV29-1	CSVVSSTRRTEAFF	TGCAGCGTCGTCTCCAGCACTAGGAGGACTGAAGCTTTCTTT
TRBD1	16	TRBJ2-5	few	TRBV14	CASSQDRTGGRETQYF	TGTGCCAGCAGCCAAGATAGGACAGGGGGCAGGGAGACCCAGTACTTC
TRBD2	16	TRBJ2-1	few	TRBV4-3	CASSQDREGAGHEQFF	TGCGCCAGCAGCCAAGATCGGGAGGGAGCGGGGCATGAGCAGTTCTTC
NA	13	TRBJ2-3	NA	TRBV27	CASSFYNADTQYF	TGTGCCAGCAGTTTTTATAATGCAGATACGCAGTATTTT
TRBD2	17	TRBJ2-1	few	TRBV6-5	CASSYSVTSGGANEQFF	TGTGCCAGCAGTTACTCGGTAACTAGCGGGGGAGCCAATGAGCAGTTCTTC
NA	15	TRBJ1-4	NA	TRBV12-3/TRBV12-4	CASTSHGGSNEKLFF	TGTGCCAGCACTTCCCACGGGGGTTCTAATGAAAAACTGTTTTTT
NA	13	TRBJ2-7	few	TRBV3-1	CASSRSDWVEQYF	TGTGCCAGCAGCCGAAGTGATTGGGTCGAGCAGTACTTC
NA	14	TRBJ1-2	few	TRBV5-1	CASSEWRGVGGYTF	TGCGCCAGCAGCGAATGGAGAGGGGTCGGAGGCTACACCTTC
TRBD1	12	TRBJ1-1	NA	TRBV20-1	CSADRANTEAFF	TGCAGTGCCGACAGGGCGAACACTGAAGCTTTCTTT
NA	14	TRBJ2-7	NA	TRBV11-2	CASRQTSGDYEQYF	TGTGCCAGCAGGCAAACTTCGGGGGACTACGAGCAGTACTTC
NA	13	TRBJ1-1	NA	TRBV19	CASRLGLDTEAFF	TGTGCCAGTAGATTGGGCTTGGACACTGAAGCTTTCTTT
NA	16	TRBJ1-3	NA	TRBV6-5	CASSYSISGSGNTICF	TGTGCCAGCAGTTACTCGATATCGGGCTCTGGAAACACCATATGTTTT
TRBD2	17	TRBJ2-3	NA	TRBV24-1	CATSDWGTSGRTDTQYF	TGTGCCACCAGTGATTGGGGGACTAGCGGGCGCACAGATACGCAGTATTTT
NA	12	TRBJ2-2	many	TRBV3-1	CASSQLSRELFF	TGTGCCAGCAGCCAACTCAGTAGGGAGCTGTTTTTT
NA	16	TRBJ2-3	NA	TRBV7-6	CASSLLAGTNTDTQYF	TGTGCCAGCAGCTTACTGGCGGGAACCAACACAGATACGCAGTATTTT
TRBD2	17	TRBJ2-2	few	TRBV4-3	CASSRAGLAGGTGELFF	TGCGCCAGCAGCCGGGCTGGACTAGCGGGGGGCACCGGGGAGCTGTTTTTT
NA	13	TRBJ1-1	many	TRBV20-1	CSATPQGNTEAFF	TGCAGTGCTACCCCGCAGGGGAACACTGAAGCTTTCTTT
TRBD2	14	TRBJ2-5	NA	TRBV20-1	CSRSLAGGAGTQYF	TGCAGTCGTAGCCTAGCGGGGGGGGCGGGGACCCAGTACTTC
NA	15	TRBJ1-1	few	TRBV5-1	CASSFFLQGYTEAFF	TGCGCCAGCAGCTTCTTCTTACAAGGGTACACTGAAGCTTTCTTT
NA	15	TRBJ2-4	few	TRBV12-3/TRBV12-4	CASSHPPPALNIQYF	TGTGCCAGCAGCCACCCGCCCCCGGCGCTGAACATTCAGTACTTC
TRBD1	17	TRBJ1-2	many	TRBV4-2	CASSQATGLFSVYGYTF	TGTGCCAGCAGCCAAGCGACAGGGTTGTTCTCTGTCTATGGCTACACCTTC
TRBD1	17	TRBJ1-1	NA	TRBV7-9	CASSAPPGTGANTEAFF	TGTGCCAGCAGCGCACCCCCCGGGACAGGGGCAAACACTGAAGCTTTCTTT
TRBD2	16	TRBJ2-7	few	TRBV9	CASSPRGLAGGPKQYF	TGTGCCAGCAGCCCCCGAGGACTAGCGGGGGGGCCAAAGCAGTACTTC
NA	13	TRBJ1-5	many	TRBV5-8	CASSRGANQPQHF	TGTGCCAGCAGTCGGGGGGCTAATCAGCCCCAGCATTTT
NA	13	TRBJ2-5	NA	TRBV3-1	CASSQIGDGTQYF	TGTGCCAGCAGCCAGATCGGAGATGGGACCCAGTACTTC